The TCR beta chain described here comes from a study of OX40 agonist ivuxolimab in advanced cancers. About the research overall: The mean age was around 56 years, ranging from about 20 to 90, with about four fifths of participants male. Two cutaneous melanoma patients and one hepatocellular carcinoma patient, three in all, had partial responses.

To note about this clone: Antigen specificity is unknown.

Trimming removed 3 bases at V and 2 bases at J, with 10 bases between. Germline CDR1 is LNHDA and CDR2 is SQIVND (reference sequence). This CDR3 is 14 amino acids long. Study-level points and caveats: At 0.1 to 3.0 mg/kg, clonal expansion of CD4+ and CD8+ blood T cells had occurred by week 6. Some nonresponders likewise displayed low normalized T-cell clonal expansion.

Repertoires were generated with immunoSEQ multiplex PCR, while TCRdb's copy carries only in-frame clones and drops some. Among 94,000 or so clones listed, under 85% were seen once. The source was CD4+ or CD8+ T cells sorted from blood, collected in a trial of the OX40 agonist ivuxolimab. The TCR originated in an adult with an advanced solid tumor such as melanoma, head and neck, liver or kidney cancer. V and J are TRBV19 and TRBJ1-2; possibly TRBD1 for D (6 bases). The CDR3 nucleotides are TGTGCCAGTAGTATTCCCAGGGGAAACTATGGCTACACCTTC. Protein sequence: CASSIPRGNYGYTF.